This record covers a single TCR beta chain. Its target is unknown. This sample is drawn from a study of T cells in Graves' hyperthyroidism and ophthalmopathy. Study details: Upon initial diagnosis and before any treatment, peripheral blood was collected. Overall study results and limits: Blood also showed most of the thyroid clonotypes that were expanded above 0.001.

Germline-derived CDR1 and CDR2 are MNHEY and SMNVEV (reference sequence). The CDR3 sequence is 14 residues long. Trimming left V 1 base short and J 6 bases short, with 12 bases between. RNA transcripts were the template for amplifying TCR beta CDR3 regions. Researchers ran a first-round RT-PCR on the TCR CDR3 using the HTBI primer set. TCRdb reprocessed the multiplex PCR reads with MiXCR, giving one entry per CDR3 protein. The sample has fewer than 700,000 distinct CDR3 sequences; around 15% are singletons. Patients counted as stable if ophthalmopathy did not develop within 18 months. Newly diagnosed hyperthyroidism, duration under 2 months, in patients aged 18 to 65.

This rearrangement joins TRBV27 to TRBJ1-2; no reliable D call. The sequenced material came from blood. The receptor's source is a woman aged 25 to 45 with Graves' hyperthyroidism. The CDR3 reads CASSLLPPGDGYTF. Written as DNA, the CDR3 is TGTGCCAGCAGTTTATTGCCCCCCGGGGATGGCTACACCTTC.